A single sample is the source of the 5 T cell receptor beta chains below, sequenced in a study of T cell repertoires in cytomegalovirus infection. TCRdb re-derived calls from the reads in MiXCR, one entry per CDR3 protein. The sample holds approximately 750,000 distinct CDR3 sequences, approximately 34% seen once. Source material: PBMCs. The receptor source for this set is a human donor in good health (CMV status not recorded). Some clones in this sample may be carry-over from other donors' samples.

A note on this clonotype: A junction boundary mismatches the germline segment, possibly from a read error. The chain uses TRBV7-8 and TRBJ2-5, with D maybe TRBD2 (6 bases). The CDR3 has 15 residues. Germline assignment: CDR1 SGHVS and CDR2 FQNEAQ. CDR3 bases: TGTGACAGCAGCTTACAGCGGGTGGGGAGAGAGACCCAGTACTTC. Encoded protein: CDSSLQRVGRETQYF.

As for this clonotype: At one boundary the junction diverges from the germline segment, which might be a read error. V gene TRBV20-1 combines with J gene TRBJ1-1, with TRBD1 matching over 7 bases. The CDR3 runs to 14 residues. The germline V gene has CDR1 DFQATT and CDR2 SNEGSKA (reference sequence). Here the CDR3 DNA reads TGCAGTGCCCACGAACAGGGACAGAGCACTGAAGCTTTCTTC. Amino acid sequence: CSAHEQGQSTEAFF.

The chain uses TRBV7-9 and TRBJ1-1, with D possibly being TRBD1 (5 bases). With 1 base removed from V and 9 bases from J, the gap between germline ends came to 18 bases. CDR1 is SEHNR, CDR2 FQNEAQ, per germline (reference sequence). This CDR3 has 15 residues. CDR3 bases: TGTGCCAGCAGCTTAGGCACCTCGAGGGGAACTAAAGCTTTCTTT. This translates into CASSLGTSRGTKAFF.

Regarding this clonotype: A read error may account for a junction end that differs from germline. The genes are TRBV6-1 and TRBJ1-1; a possible D gene is TRBD1 (6 bases). This CDR3 is built from 16 residues. The germline CDR1 and CDR2 sequences are MNHNS and SASEGT. The CDR3 DNA reads as TGTGCCAGCAGTGAAGGCGGGACACACATGACCACTGTAGCTTGCTTT. It specifies CASSEGGTHMTTVACF.

The J gene is TRBJ2-5, the V gene TRBV20-1; 9 nucleotides line up with TRBD2. Germline loops: CDR1 DFQATT, CDR2 SNEGSKA (reference sequence). The CDR3 length is 15 residues. V lost 0 bases, J lost 5 bases, and 7 bases stayed unmatched. CDR3 DNA: TGCAGTGCTAGAGATCTGGCGGGAGGGATTGAGACCCAGTACTTC. Residues: CSARDLAGGIETQYF.